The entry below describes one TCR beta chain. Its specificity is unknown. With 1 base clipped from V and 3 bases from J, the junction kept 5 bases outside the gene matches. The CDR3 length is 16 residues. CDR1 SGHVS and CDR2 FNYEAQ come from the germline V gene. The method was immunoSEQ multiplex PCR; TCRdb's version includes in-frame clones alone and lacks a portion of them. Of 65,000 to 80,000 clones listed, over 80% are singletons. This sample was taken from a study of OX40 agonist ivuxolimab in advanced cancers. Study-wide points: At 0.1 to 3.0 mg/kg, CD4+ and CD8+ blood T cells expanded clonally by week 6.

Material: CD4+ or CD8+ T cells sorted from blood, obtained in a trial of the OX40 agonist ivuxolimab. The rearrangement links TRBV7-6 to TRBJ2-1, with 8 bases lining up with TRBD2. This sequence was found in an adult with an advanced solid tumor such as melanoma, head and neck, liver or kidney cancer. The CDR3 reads CASSLEGTSLYNEQFF. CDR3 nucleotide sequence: TGTGCCAGCAGCTTAGAAGGGACTAGTCTCTACAATGAGCAGTTCTTC.